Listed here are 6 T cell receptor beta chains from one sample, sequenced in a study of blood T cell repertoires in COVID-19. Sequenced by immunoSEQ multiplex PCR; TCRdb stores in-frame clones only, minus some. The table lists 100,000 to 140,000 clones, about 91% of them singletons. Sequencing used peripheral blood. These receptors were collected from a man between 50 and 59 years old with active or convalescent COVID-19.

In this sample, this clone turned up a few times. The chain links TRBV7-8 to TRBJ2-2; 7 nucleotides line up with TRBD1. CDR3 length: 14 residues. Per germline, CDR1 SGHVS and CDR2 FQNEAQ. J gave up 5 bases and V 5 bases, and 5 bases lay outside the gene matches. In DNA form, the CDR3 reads TGTGCCAGCAGCCAAGGGACAGCGACCGGGGAGCTGTTTTTT. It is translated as CASSQGTATGELFF.

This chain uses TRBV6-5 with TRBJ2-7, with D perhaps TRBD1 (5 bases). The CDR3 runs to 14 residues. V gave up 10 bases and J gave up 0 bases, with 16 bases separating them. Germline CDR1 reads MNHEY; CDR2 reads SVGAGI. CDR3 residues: CATGKAGSSYEQYF. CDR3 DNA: TGTGCCACAGGGAAAGCTGGCAGCTCCTACGAGCAGTACTTC.

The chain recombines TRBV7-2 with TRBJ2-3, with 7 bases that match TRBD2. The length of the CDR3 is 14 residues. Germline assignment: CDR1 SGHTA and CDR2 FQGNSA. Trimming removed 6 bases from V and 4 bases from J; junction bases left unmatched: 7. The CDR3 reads CASRLGLRADTQYF. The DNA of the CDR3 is TGTGCCAGCAGATTGGGACTAAGGGCAGATACGCAGTATTTT.

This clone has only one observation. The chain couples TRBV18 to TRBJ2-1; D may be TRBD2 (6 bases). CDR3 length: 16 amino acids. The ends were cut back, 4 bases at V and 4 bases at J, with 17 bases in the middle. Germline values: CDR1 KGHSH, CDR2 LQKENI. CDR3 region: CASSRDGGRWYNEQFF. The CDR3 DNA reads TGTGCCAGCTCACGTGACGGGGGTCGCTGGTACAATGAGCAGTTCTTC.

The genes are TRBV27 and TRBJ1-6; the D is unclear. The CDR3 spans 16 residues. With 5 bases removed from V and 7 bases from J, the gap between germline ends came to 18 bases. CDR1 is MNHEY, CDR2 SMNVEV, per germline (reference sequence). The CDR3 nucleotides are TGTGCCAGCAGTCCATCCCCCACAAGTCAAAATTCACCCCTCCACTTT. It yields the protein CASSPSPTSQNSPLHF.

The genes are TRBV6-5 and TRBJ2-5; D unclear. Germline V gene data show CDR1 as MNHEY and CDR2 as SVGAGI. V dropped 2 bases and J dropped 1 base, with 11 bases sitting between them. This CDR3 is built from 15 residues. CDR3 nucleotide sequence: TGTGCCAGCAGTTACCGTCCCCCCTTCCAAGAGACCCAGTACTTC. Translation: CASSYRPPFQETQYF.